This TCR beta chain was identified during a study of T cells after somatic rescue of genetic block. The method was immunoSEQ multiplex PCR; TCRdb's version includes in-frame clones alone and lacks a portion of them. This sample has about 120,000 clones, with over 80% found just once. The clonotype was recovered from a woman between 18 and 29 years old. Sequenced input: peripheral blood mononuclear cells (PBMCs).

The CDR3 region is CASSYSGSSTTEAFF. Here the CDR3 DNA reads TGTGCCAGCAGTTACTCGGGCAGCAGTACAACTGAAGCTTTCTTT. The gene calls are TRBV6-5 and TRBJ1-1, with D hard to call. V lost 0 bases to trimming and J lost 5 bases, with 13 bases between them. CDR3 size: 15 residues. CDR1 MNHEY and CDR2 SVGAGI come from the germline V gene.